The table lists the clone carrying this T cell receptor (beta chain) with a few counts. As yet, its antigen is unknown. The data were taken from a study of identical twins. Study-wide results and limits: Carriage of fewer insertions was seen in abundant cord blood beta clonotypes, whereas memory repertoires showed none. Twin pairs had excess sharing that was weaker in beta out-of-frame sequences.

TCRdb reanalysed the 5' RACE reads using MiXCR and keeps one entry per CDR3 protein. The table includes approximately 240,000 distinct CDR3 sequences, more than 13% detected once. The specimen sequenced was memory (CD45RO+) T cells sorted from blood. The origin of this receptor is a young woman in good health.

DNA of the CDR3: TGTGCCAGCTCACGTGGGACAGACTACGAGCAGTACTTC. Translation: CASSRGTDYEQYF. This rearrangement joins TRBV18 to TRBJ2-7, with 7 bases identical to TRBD1. The trim removed 4 bases at V and 3 bases at J, leaving 3 bases unmatched. In germline, CDR1 is KGHSH, CDR2 LQKENI. This CDR3 spans 13 amino acids. The whole variable domain, remainder taken from reference TRBV18 and TRBJ2-7, is NAGVMQNPRHLVRRRGQEARLRCSPMKGHSHVYWYRQLPEEGLKFMVYLQKENIIDESGMPKERFSAEFPKEGPSILRIQQVVRGDSAAYFCASSRGTDYEQYFGPGTRLTVT.